This TCR beta chain was observed in a study of cytomegalovirus exposure and HLA in healthy donors. As regards this clone: Its antigen remains unidentified.

General study points: Across donors, most TCRs were seen rarely, yet some public ones were widespread.

Germline values: CDR1 MDHEN, CDR2 SYDVKM. The CDR3 totals 16 residues. Trimming pared 4 bases from V and 5 bases from J, leaving 21 bases between. Repertoires were generated with immunoSEQ multiplex PCR, while TCRdb's copy carries only in-frame clones and drops some. The sample holds around 150,000 clones, about 89% seen once. The clonotype was recovered from a woman aged 18-29 years in good health and CMV-seropositive. The sequenced sample consisted of PBMCs. The chain carries TRBV28 and TRBJ2-7; D perhaps matches TRBD1 (6 bases). CDR3: CASSSNRARRFDEQYF. CDR3 nucleotide sequence: TGTGCCAGCAGTTCCAACAGGGCTAGGAGGTTTGACGAGCAGTACTTC.